Listed here are 25 T cell receptor beta chains from one sample, sequenced in a study of OX40 agonist ivuxolimab in advanced cancers. Receptor amplification or capture employed the immunoSEQ multiplex PCR assay. In TCRdb, the immuneACCESS table is reduced to in-frame sequences with V and J assigned. These tables do not hold every clone; where another copy was compared, an unresolved V gene accounts for under half, and the others remain unexplained. The sample records about 16,000 clones, approximately 84% of which are singletons. Over 55% of the sample belongs to the ten largest clones. The sequences come from CD4+ or CD8+ T cells sorted from blood, collected in a trial of the OX40 agonist ivuxolimab. Receptors were obtained from an adult with an advanced solid tumor such as melanoma, head and neck, liver or kidney cancer.

The rearrangement uses TRBV9 and TRBJ2-2, with 9 bases matching TRBD1. Germline CDR1 SGDLS, CDR2 YYNGEE. The CDR3 is made up of 16 amino acids. V was pared by 4 bases and J by 3 bases, with 7 bases of the junction left unmatched. The CDR3 sequence is CASSSQGALDTGELFF. Written as DNA, the CDR3 is TGTGCCAGCAGCTCACAGGGGGCGCTTGACACCGGGGAGCTGTTTTTT.

The rearrangement uses TRBV6-5 and TRBJ1-1; D gene uncertain. CDR3 size: 14 residues. V lost 0 bases to trimming and J lost 7 bases, with 12 bases between them. Germline V gene lookup returns CDR1 MNHEY and CDR2 SVGAGI. This chain's CDR3 is CASSYSSAENEAFF. The CDR3 nucleotides are TGTGCCAGCAGTTACTCGAGCGCCGAAAATGAAGCTTTCTTT.

This clone came up once. V usage is TRBV6-5 and J usage is TRBJ2-5; D call uncertain. The V gene's germline CDR1 is MNHEY and CDR2 SVGAGI. This CDR3 has 11 amino acids. V lost 5 bases and J 11 bases, leaving 12 bases between the germline ends. The CDR3 region is CASSDQFEQYF. The CDR3 nucleotides are TGTGCCAGCAGTGACCAGTTTGAGCAGTACTTC.

J is TRBJ1-1 and V is TRBV13; D is uncertain. Trimming removed 1 base at V and 1 base at J, with 10 bases between. The CDR3 is made up of 15 amino acids. Germline values: CDR1 PRHDT, CDR2 FYEKMQ (reference sequence). The DNA for the CDR3 is TGTGCCAGCAGCTTAGCAATTCAAGGGAACACTGAAGCTTTCTTT. Translation: CASSLAIQGNTEAFF.

This chain uses TRBV14 with TRBJ1-2, with unresolved D. Germline V gene data show CDR1 as SGHDN and CDR2 as FVKESK. V lost 0 bases to trimming and J lost 7 bases, with 6 bases between them. The CDR3 totals 12 residues. CDR3 region: CASSQDWSGYTF. The CDR3, as DNA: TGTGCCAGCAGCCAAGATTGGAGTGGCTACACCTTC.

The chain combines TRBV5-6 with TRBJ1-1; no clear D. CDR1 and CDR2 from the germline V gene are SGHDT and YYEEEE. The CDR3 length is 11 residues. The V gene lost 0 bases and the J gene lost 6 bases, with 3 bases spanning the gap. The CDR3 DNA is TGTGCCAGCAGCTTGGCAGCTGAAGCTTTCTTT. Translated, it gives CASSLAAEAFF.

The V and J genes are TRBV6-6 and TRBJ2-7; D call uncertain. CDR1 and CDR2 from the germline V gene are MNHNY and SVGAGI (reference sequence). CDR3 length equals 15 residues. V lost 2 bases, J lost 0 bases, and 11 bases lay in between. The CDR3 region has the DNA TGTGCCAGCAGTTACGGTAGGATCTACTCCTACGAGCAGTACTTC. Its protein is CASSYGRIYSYEQYF.

This chain uses TRBV4-1 with TRBJ2-3; D is undetermined. The CDR3 extends over 15 amino acids. Trimming stripped 3 bases from V and 0 bases from J, with 10 bases between. Germline V gene data show CDR1 as MGHRA and CDR2 as YSYEKL. CDR3 sequence reads: CASSHWSSSTDTQYF. In DNA, the CDR3 is TGCGCCAGCAGCCACTGGTCCTCTAGCACAGATACGCAGTATTTT.

The rearrangement links TRBV11-2 to TRBJ2-7, with TRBD2 matching 12 bases. V trimming: 5 bases; J trimming: 5 bases; junction bases outside the gene matches: 7. CDR1 is SGHAT, CDR2 FQNNGV, per germline. CDR3 length: 15 residues. The CDR3 sequence: CASSTGLAGRNEQYF. As DNA, the CDR3 is TGTGCCAGCAGCACGGGACTAGCGGGCCGGAACGAGCAGTACTTC.

This clone was observed once. The chain links TRBV11-2 to TRBJ2-5; 9 bases match TRBD2. The junction had 6 bases not matched to a gene; V was cut back by 1 base and J by 3 bases. The CDR3 length is 16 residues. Germline V gene data show CDR1 as SGHAT and CDR2 as FQNNGV. CDR3 sequence reads: CASSLAPSGMEETQYF. DNA for the CDR3: TGTGCCAGCAGCTTAGCCCCTAGCGGGATGGAAGAGACCCAGTACTTC.

The chain employs TRBV4-1 and TRBJ2-1; D is unresolved. Germline V gene sequence: CDR1 MGHRA, CDR2 YSYEKL. The ends were cut back, 2 bases at V and 0 bases at J, with 11 bases in the middle. The length of the CDR3 is 16 residues. CDR3 residues: CASSQLDAGSYNEQFF. The DNA for the CDR3 is TGCGCCAGCAGCCAACTAGACGCCGGCTCCTACAATGAGCAGTTCTTC.

On this clone itself: One end of the junction varies from germline; a read error may be responsible. This chain joins TRBV13 and TRBJ1-1; 8 bases are a match to TRBD1. This CDR3 contains 13 residues. CDR1 PRHDT and CDR2 FYEKMQ come from the germline V gene (reference sequence). The CDR3 region is CASRLGVGTGAFF. CDR3 nucleotide sequence: TGTGCCAGCAGGTTAGGGGTGGGGACAGGAGCTTTCTTT.

CDR3 sequence: CASRPTGAAGELFF. The CDR3 bases are TGTGCCAGCAGACCAACCGGGGCGGCCGGGGAGCTGTTTTTT. This chain connects TRBV28 to TRBJ2-2, with D perhaps TRBD1 or TRBD2 (5 bases each). The V gene's germline CDR1 is MDHEN and CDR2 SYDVKM. The CDR3 length is 14 residues. Trimming cost V 6 bases and J 6 bases, with 14 bases left between them. The whole variable domain, filled in from reference TRBV28 and TRBJ2-2, reads DVKVTQSSRYLVKRTGEKVFLECVQDMDHENMFWYRQDPGLGLRLIYFSYDVKMKEKGDIPEGYSVSREKKERFSLILESASTNQTSMYLCASRPTGAAGELFFGEGSRLTVL.

The chain employs TRBV27 and TRBJ1-1, with 8 nucleotides matching TRBD1. The V and J ends lost 3 bases and 0 bases, in that order; junction bases with no gene match: 6. The germline V gene has CDR1 MNHEY and CDR2 SMNVEV (reference sequence). This CDR3 has 16 residues. CDR3 loop: CASSFTGQGMNTEAFF. The CDR3 DNA sequence: TGTGCCAGCAGTTTTACCGGACAGGGAATGAACACTGAAGCTTTCTTT.

The chain couples TRBV7-9 to TRBJ1-5, with D tentatively TRBD1 (5 bases). CDR3 length equals 14 residues. Germline V gene lookup returns CDR1 SEHNR and CDR2 FQNEAQ (reference sequence). With 8 bases removed from V and 2 bases from J, the gap between germline ends came to 13 bases. CDR3 sequence: CASAPRGGNQPQHF. Here the CDR3 DNA reads TGTGCCAGCGCTCCCCGGGGGGGCAATCAGCCCCAGCATTTT.

The rearrangement joins TRBV29-1 to TRBJ2-4; 7 bases are shared with TRBD2. The ends lost 8 bases at V and 0 bases at J; junction bases unmatched: 10. CDR3 length: 15 amino acids. Germline assignment: CDR1 SQVTM and CDR2 ANQGSEA. CDR3 coding DNA: TGCAGCCCCGAGGGCCTAGCGGAAGCCAAAAACATTCAGTACTTC. Translated, it gives CSPEGLAEAKNIQYF.

A single count supports this clone. The chain recombines TRBV4-3 with TRBJ2-5; D not certain. This CDR3 is 14 amino acids long. V lost 4 bases to trimming and J lost 4 bases, with 13 bases between them. The germline gives CDR1 LGHNA, CDR2 YSLEER. CDR3: CASSPWLGGETQYF. CDR3 nucleotide sequence: TGCGCCAGCAGCCCCTGGTTGGGCGGAGAGACCCAGTACTTC.

CDR3 loop: CASSFGPNTEAFF. CDR3 in DNA: TGCGCCAGCAGCTTCGGCCCGAACACTGAAGCTTTCTTT. The chain has TRBV5-1 and TRBJ1-1; D gene uncertain. The CDR3 contains 13 residues. Looked up from germline, CDR1 is SGHRS and CDR2 is YFSETQ. Trimming left V 2 bases short and J 1 base short, with 6 bases between.

The chain employs TRBV4-3 and TRBJ2-7, with 9 bases identical to TRBD1. The CDR3 loop spans 15 amino acids. Germline V gene data show CDR1 as LGHNA and CDR2 as YSLEER. Germline trimming cut 3 bases from V and 1 base from J; bases unmatched to any gene: 4. The CDR3 here is CASSQSGTGSYEQYF. CDR3 in DNA: TGCGCCAGCAGCCAGTCCGGGACAGGGTCCTACGAGCAGTACTTC.

The gene calls are TRBV15 and TRBJ1-6, with D tentatively TRBD1 (5 bases). The CDR3 covers 14 residues. Germline V gives CDR1 LNHNV, CDR2 YYDKDF (reference sequence). The germline V and J ends were trimmed by 4 bases and 9 bases, with 13 bases remaining between them. Here the CDR3 reads CATSKGTGLSPLHF. The CDR3 bases are TGTGCCACCAGCAAAGGGACGGGGCTTTCACCCCTCCACTTT.

The rearrangement links TRBV4-3 to TRBJ2-7; D might be TRBD2 (6 bases). Germline V gives CDR1 LGHNA, CDR2 YSLEER. This CDR3 has 16 residues. The germline V and J ends were trimmed by 0 bases and 1 base, with 13 bases remaining between them. In DNA form, the CDR3 reads TGCGCCAGCAGCCAAGATGTAGCGGAGGGTTCCTACGAGCAGTACTTC. Translated: CASSQDVAEGSYEQYF.

V usage is TRBV13 and J usage is TRBJ1-2; D is undetermined. This CDR3 contains 12 residues. Germline assignment: CDR1 PRHDT and CDR2 FYEKMQ (reference sequence). V lost 0 bases and J 10 bases, leaving 9 bases between the germline ends. CDR3 nucleotides: TGTGCCAGCAGCTTAGGAGTGGGAAACTACACCTTC. This codes for CASSLGVGNYTF.

This chain links TRBV4-3 with TRBJ2-1; D may correspond to TRBD1 or TRBD2 (5 bases each). Germline assignment: CDR1 LGHNA and CDR2 YSLEER. The germline V and J ends were trimmed by 4 bases and 2 bases, with 12 bases remaining between them. This CDR3 region has 15 residues. CDR3 in DNA: TGCGCCAGCAGCCTAGACGGGACGGCCTACAATGAGCAGTTCTTC. Its protein is CASSLDGTAYNEQFF.

V and J are TRBV27 and TRBJ2-1; D gene uncertain. This CDR3 has 15 amino acids. Germline V gene sequence: CDR1 MNHEY, CDR2 SMNVEV (reference sequence). V gave up 5 bases and J gave up 4 bases, with 15 bases separating them. As DNA, the CDR3 is TGTGCCAGCAGTCTTACCCCGGTGGGGTACAATGAGCAGTTCTTC. It is translated as CASSLTPVGYNEQFF.

This chain links TRBV19 with TRBJ1-5; D perhaps matches TRBD1 (6 bases). The CDR3 loop spans 14 amino acids. Looked up from germline, CDR1 is LNHDA and CDR2 is SQIVND (reference sequence). Trimming removed 5 bases at V and 3 bases at J, with 11 bases between. The CDR3 coding sequence is TGTGCCAGTAGTTTCGGACAGTACAATCAGCCCCAGCATTTT. It specifies CASSFGQYNQPQHF.